This passage covers 29 T cell receptor beta chains from one sample sequenced in a study of blood T cell repertoires in COVID-19. Method: immunoSEQ multiplex PCR; TCRdb's copy keeps in-frame clones and lacks some. The sample has approximately 210,000 clones; under 90% are singletons. The sequencing sample was made of peripheral blood. The receptors stem from a man aged 50 to 59 with COVID-19, enrolled during active disease.

The chain links TRBV19 to TRBJ1-5, with no clear D. Trimming pared 7 bases from V and 2 bases from J, leaving 6 bases between. The V gene's germline CDR1 is LNHDA and CDR2 SQIVND (reference sequence). This CDR3 has 12 amino acids. CDR3 nucleotides: TGTGCCAGTAACGAGGGCAATCAGCCCCAGCATTTT. This codes for CASNEGNQPQHF.

This chain connects TRBV4-1 to TRBJ2-2; 7 nucleotides align to TRBD1. Germline CDR1 reads MGHRA; CDR2 reads YSYEKL. The CDR3 is made up of 15 amino acids. The J segment lost 6 bases and the V segment lost 2 bases, leaving 6 bases of the junction unmatched. The CDR3 DNA sequence: TGCGCCAGCAGCCAACATACAGGGGCGGCCGGGGAGCTGTTTTTT. This codes for CASSQHTGAAGELFF.

The rearrangement uses TRBV21-1 and TRBJ2-7; the listed D gene, TRBD2, was not tested against the DNA. TRBV21-1 is a documented pseudogene. This CDR3 comprises 13 residues. The CDR3 DNA follows: TGTGCCAGCAGCAAATTAAGGGAGGGCGAGCAGTACTTC. Encoded protein: CASSKLREGEQYF.

The gene calls are TRBV20-1 and TRBJ2-7; possibly TRBD2 for D (6 bases). Trimming pared 5 bases from V and 5 bases from J, leaving 10 bases between. The CDR3 is 11 residues long. From germline, CDR1 is DFQATT and CDR2 SNEGSKA (reference sequence). The CDR3 reads CSARRGNEQYF. The CDR3 DNA sequence: TGCAGTGCTCGACGGGGGAACGAGCAGTACTTC.

The rearrangement links TRBV3-1 (or the pseudogene TRBV3-2) to TRBJ2-4, with a tentative D call TRBD1 (7 bases). Germline V lookup: CDR1 LGHDT, CDR2 YNNKEL (reference sequence). The ends were cut back, 3 bases at V and 4 bases at J, with 10 bases in the middle. CDR3 length: 14 residues. CDR3 residues: CASSQEGQKNIQYF. For the CDR3, the DNA is TGTGCCAGCAGCCAGGAGGGACAGAAAAACATTCAGTACTTC.

The chain is built from TRBV4-3 and TRBJ2-7, with TRBD1 as a possible D gene (5 bases). The CDR3 sequence is 16 residues long. Germline assignment: CDR1 LGHNA and CDR2 YSLEER. Trimming removed 0 bases at V and 0 bases at J, with 12 bases between. The CDR3: CASSQDVSRDSYEQYF. The CDR3 nucleotides are TGCGCCAGCAGCCAAGATGTCTCCAGGGACTCCTACGAGCAGTACTTC.

This clone was seen only a few times. The chain recombines TRBV19 with TRBJ1-1, with TRBD1 identical over 8 bases. Germline assignment: CDR1 LNHDA and CDR2 SQIVND (reference sequence). The trim removed 6 bases at V and 5 bases at J, leaving 11 bases unmatched. The CDR3 has 15 residues. The CDR3 reads CASSDTRGLGTEAFF. CDR3 bases: TGTGCCAGTAGCGACACCAGGGGGCTGGGAACTGAAGCTTTCTTT.

This clone was found once. The chain links TRBV7-9 to TRBJ2-7, with D unresolved. The CDR3 sequence is 16 residues long. V was shortened by 1 base and J by 3 bases, with 16 bases between the two germline ends. Germline V gene data show CDR1 as SEHNR and CDR2 as FQNEAQ (reference sequence). The DNA for the CDR3 is TGTGCCAGCAGCTTAGGAGCTACACTAATAAACTACGAGCAGTACTTC. It specifies CASSLGATLINYEQYF.

The genes are TRBV19 and TRBJ1-5, with TRBD1 matching over 7 bases. Germline CDR1 and CDR2: LNHDA and SQIVND (reference sequence). V lost 2 bases to trimming and J lost 2 bases; unmatched junction nucleotides: 3. This CDR3 spans 15 amino acids. CDR3 sequence reads: CASSISTGGNQPQHF. Here the CDR3 DNA reads TGTGCCAGTAGTATATCAACAGGGGGCAATCAGCCCCAGCATTTT.

This sequence joins TRBV5-5 and TRBJ2-7, with unresolved D. Germline-derived CDR1 and CDR2 are SGHKS and YYEKEE (reference sequence). This CDR3 comprises 11 residues. V was clipped by 2 bases and J by 4 bases, with 4 bases between them. The CDR3 spells CASSFLYEQYF. CDR3 DNA: TGTGCCAGCAGCTTTCTTTACGAGCAGTACTTC.

J is TRBJ1-1 and V is TRBV3-1 (or the pseudogene TRBV3-2); possibly TRBD1 for D (5 bases). The CDR3 extends over 17 amino acids. CDR1 is LGHDT and CDR2 is YNNKEL in the germline V gene (reference sequence). Trimming removed 4 bases at V and 0 bases at J, with 18 bases between. CDR3 coding DNA: TGTGCCAGCAGCCTTGGAAGGAACAGGAAATTGAACACTGAAGCTTTCTTT. Translation: CASSLGRNRKLNTEAFF.

The V call is TRBV30, the J call TRBJ1-4, with 9 bases lining up with TRBD1. The V gene end was trimmed by 3 bases and the J gene end by 8 bases; junction bases not matched to a gene: 7. The CDR3 sequence is 14 residues long. Looked up from germline, CDR1 is GTSNPN and CDR2 is SVGIG (reference sequence). The CDR3 loop reads CAWRDRGRGEKLFF. CDR3 nucleotide sequence: TGTGCCTGGAGGGACAGGGGCCGGGGGGAAAAACTGTTTTTT.

The chain recombines TRBV5-6 with TRBJ2-1; D gene ambiguous. Germline-derived CDR1 and CDR2 are SGHDT and YYEEEE. The CDR3 extends over 12 amino acids. V lost 1 base and J lost 6, with 5 bases in between. The CDR3 loop reads CASSLTGNEQFF. For the CDR3, the DNA is TGTGCCAGCAGCTTGACCGGCAATGAGCAGTTCTTC.

The chain recombines TRBV2 with TRBJ2-3; the match to TRBD1 covers 11 bases. This CDR3 comprises 15 residues. Per germline, CDR1 SNHLY and CDR2 FYNNEI. J lost 4 bases, V lost 8 bases, and 8 bases had no gene match. The CDR3 nucleotides read TGTGCCAGCGGAGGGACAGGGGGAAACCCAGATACGCAGTATTTT. This sequence encodes CASGGTGGNPDTQYF.

This clone came up a few times. The chain employs TRBV5-1 and TRBJ2-2; 7 bases line up with TRBD2. Germline V gives CDR1 SGHRS, CDR2 YFSETQ. The CDR3 is 15 amino acids. The trim removed 0 bases at V and 5 bases at J, leaving 4 bases unmatched. The CDR3 protein is CASSLAGGETGELFF. DNA of the CDR3: TGCGCCAGCAGCTTGGCGGGAGGAGAGACCGGGGAGCTGTTTTTT.

This clone was counted a single time. V gene TRBV2 combines with J gene TRBJ1-3; tentatively, D is TRBD1 (6 bases). The ends were cut back, 2 bases at V and 0 bases at J, with 8 bases in the middle. The CDR3 runs to 15 residues. The V gene's germline CDR1 is SNHLY and CDR2 FYNNEI. The CDR3 DNA reads as TGTGCCAGCAGTGAAAGGACAGACTCTGGAAACACCATATATTTT. Translating gives CASSERTDSGNTIYF.

This clone was seen a handful of times. V is TRBV30 and J is TRBJ2-4, with TRBD1 as a possible D gene (5 bases). V lost 3 bases and J 6 bases, leaving 9 bases between the germline ends. The CDR3 sequence is 12 residues long. Germline assignment: CDR1 GTSNPN and CDR2 SVGIG (reference sequence). The CDR3 protein is CAWSLRGNIQYF. The CDR3 DNA reads as TGTGCCTGGAGCTTAAGGGGAAACATTCAGTACTTC. Full variable domain (missing parts from reference TRBV30 and TRBJ2-4): SQTIHQWPATLVQPVGSPLSLECTVEGTSNPNLYWYRQAAGRGLQLLFYSVGIGQISSEVPQNLSASRPQDRQFILSSKKLLLSDSGFYLCAWSLRGNIQYFGAGTRLSVL.

This sequence joins TRBV27 and TRBJ2-7, with 7 bases matching TRBD1. J gave up 0 bases and V 5 bases, and 4 bases lay outside the gene matches. This CDR3 spans 14 amino acids. Germline assignment: CDR1 MNHEY and CDR2 SMNVEV (reference sequence). This chain's CDR3 is CASSPGQASYEQYF. The CDR3, as DNA: TGTGCCAGCAGTCCCGGACAGGCCTCCTACGAGCAGTACTTC.

The chain has TRBV6-5 and TRBJ1-2; D ambiguous. The germline CDR1 and CDR2 sequences are MNHEY and SVGAGI. The CDR3 runs to 14 residues. Between the trimmed V and J ends, which lost 0 bases and 4 bases, there was a span of 9 bases. The CDR3 loop reads CASSYSSISYGYTF. The CDR3 DNA reads as TGTGCCAGCAGTTACTCGAGTATTAGCTATGGCTACACCTTC.

J is TRBJ2-2 and V is TRBV7-2; TRBD2 agrees at 10 bases. The length of the CDR3 is 15 residues. The germline CDR1 and CDR2 sequences are SGHTA and FQGNSA. Trimming at V came to 6 bases and at J to 4 bases, leaving 5 bases not matched to a gene. CDR3 loop: CASRESGGGTGELFF. As DNA, the CDR3 is TGTGCCAGCAGGGAAAGCGGGGGGGGCACCGGGGAGCTGTTTTTT.

The sample holds one count of this clone. The genes are TRBV28 and TRBJ2-7; D is perhaps TRBD2 (7 bases). The CDR3 loop spans 12 amino acids. The ends were cut back, 7 bases at V and 5 bases at J, with 12 bases in the middle. Germline values: CDR1 MDHEN, CDR2 SYDVKM. The CDR3 DNA follows: TGTGCCAGCACCCGGGGGGACAACGAGCAGTACTTC. Protein sequence: CASTRGDNEQYF. The whole variable domain, filled in from reference TRBV28 and TRBJ2-7, reads DVKVTQSSRYLVKRTGEKVFLECVQDMDHENMFWYRQDPGLGLRLIYFSYDVKMKEKGDIPEGYSVSREKKERFSLILESASTNQTSMYLCASTRGDNEQYFGPGTRLTVT.

The chain uses TRBV15 and TRBJ2-5; D is unresolved. The CDR3 is 13 amino acids. The V gene's germline CDR1 is LNHNV and CDR2 YYDKDF (reference sequence). Trimming removed 1 base from V and 3 bases from J, with 6 bases in between. The CDR3: CATSRVSEETQYF. DNA for the CDR3: TGTGCCACCAGCAGAGTTTCAGAAGAGACCCAGTACTTC.

The genes are TRBV3-1 (or the pseudogene TRBV3-2) and TRBJ2-1, with 10 bases matching TRBD2. The germline gives CDR1 LGHDT, CDR2 YNNKEL (reference sequence). Trimming took 5 bases from V and 5 from J; bases not matched to a gene: 6. This CDR3 has 15 residues. The CDR3 sequence is CASSYPGTSDNEQFF. Written as DNA, the CDR3 is TGTGCCAGCAGCTACCCCGGGACTAGCGACAATGAGCAGTTCTTC.

The J gene is TRBJ2-7, the V gene TRBV5-1, with 9 bases lining up with TRBD1. Germline trimming cut 6 bases from V and 1 base from J; bases unmatched to any gene: 8. The CDR3 consists of 15 residues. The germline CDR1 and CDR2 sequences are SGHRS and YFSETQ. The chain's CDR3 is CASTYTGQGSYEQYF. CDR3 coding DNA: TGCGCCAGCACCTATACGGGACAGGGTTCCTACGAGCAGTACTTC.

V is TRBV6-5 and J is TRBJ1-4, with D maybe TRBD1 (5 bases). The CDR3 extends over 15 amino acids. V lost 2 bases to trimming and J lost 8 bases, with 15 bases between them. The germline V gene encodes CDR1 MNHEY and CDR2 SVGAGI. This chain's CDR3 is CASSYGHNNGEKLFF. As DNA, the CDR3 is TGTGCCAGCAGTTACGGACACAATAACGGCGAAAAACTGTTTTTT.

This rearrangement joins TRBV6-5 to TRBJ2-1; 11 nucleotides align to TRBD2. Germline CDR1 reads MNHEY; CDR2 reads SVGAGI. The CDR3 loop spans 16 amino acids. V lost 0 bases and J lost 8; bases outside the gene matches: 6. The CDR3 protein is CASSYSGTSGSYEQFF. The CDR3 region has the DNA TGTGCCAGCAGTTACTCAGGAACTAGCGGGAGCTATGAGCAGTTCTTC.

This chain uses TRBV18 with TRBJ1-5; TRBD1 aligns across 12 bases. CDR3 length: 16 amino acids. Germline trimming cut 3 bases from V and 4 bases from J; bases unmatched to any gene: 4. The V gene's germline CDR1 is KGHSH and CDR2 LQKENI. CDR3 coding DNA: TGTGCCAGCTCACCGGGACAGGGGGCGAATAATCAGCCCCAGCATTTT. Translating gives CASSPGQGANNQPQHF.

V gene TRBV30 combines with J gene TRBJ1-1; perhaps TRBD1 as D (5 bases). Germline CDR1 and CDR2: GTSNPN and SVGIG (reference sequence). V shed 2 bases and J shed 4 bases, with 14 bases lying between them. This CDR3 is 14 amino acids long. CDR3 in amino acids: CAWSTYRSVTEAFF. In DNA, the CDR3 is TGTGCCTGGAGTACGTACAGGTCGGTCACTGAAGCTTTCTTT.

The genes are TRBV9 and TRBJ2-7; D is unclear. The CDR3 spans 13 residues. Germline V gene lookup returns CDR1 SGDLS and CDR2 YYNGEE. V was trimmed by 3 bases and J by 5 bases, leaving 12 bases between them. The CDR3 here is CASSALTGNEQYF. CDR3 bases: TGTGCCAGCAGCGCCCTGACTGGTAACGAGCAGTACTTC.